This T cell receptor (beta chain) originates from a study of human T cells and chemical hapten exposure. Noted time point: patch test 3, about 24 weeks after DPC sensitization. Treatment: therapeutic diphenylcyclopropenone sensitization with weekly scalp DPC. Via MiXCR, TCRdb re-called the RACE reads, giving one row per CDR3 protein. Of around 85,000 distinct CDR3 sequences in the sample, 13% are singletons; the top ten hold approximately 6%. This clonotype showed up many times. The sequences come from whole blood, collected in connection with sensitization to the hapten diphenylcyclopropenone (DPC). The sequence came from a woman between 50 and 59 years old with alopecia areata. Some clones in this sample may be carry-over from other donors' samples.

This CDR3 reads CASSLLNRGNEQFF. The CDR3, as DNA: TGTGCCAGCAGTCTCCTCAACAGGGGGAATGAGCAGTTCTTC. J is TRBJ2-1 and V is TRBV6-2 or TRBV6-3, with TRBD1 matching over 8 bases. The J segment lost 7 bases and the V segment lost 5 bases, leaving 7 bases of the junction unmatched. The CDR3 loop spans 14 amino acids. Germline V gene lookup returns CDR1 MNHEY and CDR2 SVGEGT.